Below, 4 T cell receptor beta chains from the same sample are listed, as sequenced in a study of blood T cell repertoires in COVID-19. Profiled with immunoSEQ multiplex PCR; TCRdb holds only in-frame clones, not every one. The sample shows 80,000 to 90,000 clones, about 80% of them seen only once. Sequenced material: peripheral blood. The receptors stem from an older woman with acute or convalescent COVID-19.

The chain couples TRBV18 to TRBJ2-1; TRBD2 matches 11 bases. Germline CDR1 is KGHSH and CDR2 is LQKENI. Losses at the gene ends were 5 bases for V and 1 base for J; bases not matched to a gene: 16. The CDR3 is 20 residues long. The CDR3 spells CASSIVAGGFARRSYNEQFF. Here the CDR3 DNA reads TGTGCCAGCTCAATTGTAGCGGGGGGGTTCGCCCGGAGGTCCTACAATGAGCAGTTCTTC.

This clone was observed once. The CDR3 region has the DNA TGTGCCAGCAGCAGGACAGGGATATCAACTAATGAAAAACTGTTTTTT. Translation gives CASSRTGISTNEKLFF. V usage is TRBV7-9 and J usage is TRBJ1-4, with 8 positions matching TRBD1. V lost 5 bases to trimming and J lost 0 bases; unmatched junction nucleotides: 5. Germline loops: CDR1 SEHNR, CDR2 FQNEAQ (reference sequence). The CDR3 covers 16 residues.

The CDR3 DNA sequence: TGCGCCAGCAGCCAAGCCGGACAGGTTGCCCCTGAAGCTTTCTTT. This sequence encodes CASSQAGQVAPEAFF. The genes are TRBV4-1 and TRBJ1-1, with 7 nucleotides matching TRBD1. The germline V gene has CDR1 MGHRA and CDR2 YSYEKL. The V and J ends lost 1 base and 6 bases, in that order; junction bases with no gene match: 8. CDR3 size: 15 residues.

The chain has TRBV5-1 and TRBJ2-6; 8 bases are shared with TRBD1. Trimming took 0 bases from V and 2 from J; bases not matched to a gene: 1. The CDR3 spans 16 residues. The germline V gene has CDR1 SGHRS and CDR2 YFSETQ. Written as DNA, the CDR3 is TGCGCCAGCAGCTTGGCAGGGGGCGCTGGGGCCAACGTCCTGACTTTC. This gives the protein CASSLAGGAGANVLTF.